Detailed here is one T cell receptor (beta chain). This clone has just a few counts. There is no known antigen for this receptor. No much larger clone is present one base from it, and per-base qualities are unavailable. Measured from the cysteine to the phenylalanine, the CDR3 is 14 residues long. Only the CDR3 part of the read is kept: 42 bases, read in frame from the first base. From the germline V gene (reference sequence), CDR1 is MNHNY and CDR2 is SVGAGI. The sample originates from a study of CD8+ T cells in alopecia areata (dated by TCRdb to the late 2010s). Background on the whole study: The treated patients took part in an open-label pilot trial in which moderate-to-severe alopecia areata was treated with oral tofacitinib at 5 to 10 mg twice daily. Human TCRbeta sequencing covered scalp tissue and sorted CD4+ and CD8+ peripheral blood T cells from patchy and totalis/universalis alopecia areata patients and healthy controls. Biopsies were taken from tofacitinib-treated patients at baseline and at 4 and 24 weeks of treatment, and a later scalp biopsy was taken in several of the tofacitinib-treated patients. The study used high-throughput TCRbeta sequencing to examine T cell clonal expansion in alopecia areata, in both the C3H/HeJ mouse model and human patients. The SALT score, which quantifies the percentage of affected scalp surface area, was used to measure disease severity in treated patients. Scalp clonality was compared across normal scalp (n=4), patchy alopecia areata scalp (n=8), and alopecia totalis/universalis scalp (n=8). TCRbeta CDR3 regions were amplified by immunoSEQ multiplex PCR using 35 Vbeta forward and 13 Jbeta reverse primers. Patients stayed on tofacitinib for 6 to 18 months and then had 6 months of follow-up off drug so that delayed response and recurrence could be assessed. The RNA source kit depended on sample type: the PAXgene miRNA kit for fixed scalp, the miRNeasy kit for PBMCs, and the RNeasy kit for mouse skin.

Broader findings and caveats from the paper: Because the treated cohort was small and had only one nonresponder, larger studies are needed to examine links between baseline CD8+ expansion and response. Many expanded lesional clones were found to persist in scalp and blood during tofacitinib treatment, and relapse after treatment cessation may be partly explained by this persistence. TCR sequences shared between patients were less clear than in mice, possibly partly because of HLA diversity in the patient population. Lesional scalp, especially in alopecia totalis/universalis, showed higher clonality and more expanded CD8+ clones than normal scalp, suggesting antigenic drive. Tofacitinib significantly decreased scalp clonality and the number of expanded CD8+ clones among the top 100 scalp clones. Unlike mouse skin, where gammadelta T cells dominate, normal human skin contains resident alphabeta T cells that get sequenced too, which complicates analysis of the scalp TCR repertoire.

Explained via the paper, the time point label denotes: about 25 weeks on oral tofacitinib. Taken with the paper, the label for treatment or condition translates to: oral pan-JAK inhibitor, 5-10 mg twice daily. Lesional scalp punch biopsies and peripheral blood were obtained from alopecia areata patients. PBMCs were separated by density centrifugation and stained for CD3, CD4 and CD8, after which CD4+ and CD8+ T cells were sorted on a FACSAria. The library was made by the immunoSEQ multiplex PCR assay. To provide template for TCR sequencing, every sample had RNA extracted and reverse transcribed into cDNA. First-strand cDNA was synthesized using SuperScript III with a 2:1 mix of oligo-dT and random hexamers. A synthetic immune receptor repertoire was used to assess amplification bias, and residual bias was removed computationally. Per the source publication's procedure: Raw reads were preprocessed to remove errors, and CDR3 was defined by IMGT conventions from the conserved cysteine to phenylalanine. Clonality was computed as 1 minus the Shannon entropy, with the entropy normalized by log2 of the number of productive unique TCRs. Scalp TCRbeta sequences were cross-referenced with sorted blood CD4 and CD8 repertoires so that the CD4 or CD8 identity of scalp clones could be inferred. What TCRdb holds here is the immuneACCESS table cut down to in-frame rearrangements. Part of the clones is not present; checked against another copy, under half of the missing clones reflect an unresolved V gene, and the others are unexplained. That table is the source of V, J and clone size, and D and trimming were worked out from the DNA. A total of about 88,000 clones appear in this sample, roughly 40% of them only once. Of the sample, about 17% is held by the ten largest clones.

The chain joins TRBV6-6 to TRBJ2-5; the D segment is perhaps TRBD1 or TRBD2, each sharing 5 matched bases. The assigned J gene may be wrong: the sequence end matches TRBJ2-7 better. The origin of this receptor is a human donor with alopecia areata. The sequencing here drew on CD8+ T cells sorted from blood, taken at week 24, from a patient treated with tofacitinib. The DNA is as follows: TGTGCCAGCAGTAGGGACGAAAGCTCCTACGAGCAGTACTTC. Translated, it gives CASSRDESSYEQYF.